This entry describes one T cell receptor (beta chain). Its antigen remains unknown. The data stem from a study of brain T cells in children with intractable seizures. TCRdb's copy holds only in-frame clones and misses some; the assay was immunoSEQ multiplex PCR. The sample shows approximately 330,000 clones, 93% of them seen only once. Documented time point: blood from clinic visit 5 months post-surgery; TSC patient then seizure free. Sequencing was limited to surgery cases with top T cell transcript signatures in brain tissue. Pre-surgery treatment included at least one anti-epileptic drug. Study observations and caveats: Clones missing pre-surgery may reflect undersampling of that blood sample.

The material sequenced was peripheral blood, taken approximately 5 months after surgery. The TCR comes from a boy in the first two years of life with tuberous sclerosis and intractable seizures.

In DNA form, the CDR3 reads TGTGCCTGGGGGGACTCCTACAATGAGCAGTTCTTC. Translated, it gives CAWGDSYNEQFF. This chain links TRBV30 with TRBJ2-1; no reliable D call. V lost 5 bases to trimming and J lost 0 bases, with 5 bases between them. The CDR3 has 12 amino acids. CDR1 and CDR2 (germline): GTSNPN, SVGIG (reference sequence).